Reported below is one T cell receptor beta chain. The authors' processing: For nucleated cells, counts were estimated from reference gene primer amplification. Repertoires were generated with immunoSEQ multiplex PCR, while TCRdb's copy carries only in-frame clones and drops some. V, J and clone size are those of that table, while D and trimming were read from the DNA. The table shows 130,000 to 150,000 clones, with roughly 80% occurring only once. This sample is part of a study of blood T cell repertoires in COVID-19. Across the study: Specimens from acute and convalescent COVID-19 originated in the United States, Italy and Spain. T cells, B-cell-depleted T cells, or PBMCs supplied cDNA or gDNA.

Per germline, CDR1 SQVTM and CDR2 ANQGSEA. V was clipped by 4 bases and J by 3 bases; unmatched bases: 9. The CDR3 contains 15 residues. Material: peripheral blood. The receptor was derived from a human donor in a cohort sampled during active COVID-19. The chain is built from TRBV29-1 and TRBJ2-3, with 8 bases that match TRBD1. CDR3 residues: CSVGAGRGLTDTQYF. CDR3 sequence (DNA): TGCAGCGTTGGGGCGGGCAGGGGGCTGACAGATACGCAGTATTTT.